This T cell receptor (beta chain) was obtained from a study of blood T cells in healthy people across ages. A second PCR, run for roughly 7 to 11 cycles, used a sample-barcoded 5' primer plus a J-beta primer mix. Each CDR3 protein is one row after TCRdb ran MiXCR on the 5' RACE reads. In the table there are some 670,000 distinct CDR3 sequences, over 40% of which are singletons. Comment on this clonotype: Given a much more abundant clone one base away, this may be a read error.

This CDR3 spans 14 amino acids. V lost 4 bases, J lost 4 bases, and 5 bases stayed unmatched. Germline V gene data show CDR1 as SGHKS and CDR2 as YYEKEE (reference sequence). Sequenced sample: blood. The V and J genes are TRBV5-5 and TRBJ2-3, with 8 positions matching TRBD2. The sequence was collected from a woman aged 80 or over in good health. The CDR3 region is CASSNLTSADTQYF. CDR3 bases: TGTGCCAGCAGCAACCTGACTAGCGCAGATACGCAGTATTTT. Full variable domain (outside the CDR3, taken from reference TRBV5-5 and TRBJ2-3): DAGVTQSPTHLIKTRGQQVTLRCSPISGHKSVSWYQQVLGQGPQFIFQYYEKEERGRGNFPDRFSARQFPNYSSELNVNALLLGDSALYLCASSNLTSADTQYFGPGTRLTVL.